This T cell receptor beta chain appears in the sequencing data of a study of cytomegalovirus exposure and HLA in healthy donors. Study at large: Early on, a data release was issued that held 85 million to 95 million unique TCRs from HLA-typed donors. The study, taken as a whole, reports: Researchers counted around 180 TCR beta chains as cytomegalovirus-associated.

To note about this clone: Antigen specificity is unknown.

Primers for the PCR totalled 60 Vbeta and 13 Jbeta. Data came from immunoSEQ multiplex PCR; TCRdb stores just in-frame clones and leaves some out. Here the sample spans about 190,000 clones, around 75% being singletons. CDR3 length: 16 residues. Germline V lookup: CDR1 MGHRA, CDR2 YSYEKL. Trimming cost V 4 bases and J 7 bases; bases outside gene matches: 7. Sequenced material: PBMCs. This chain uses TRBV4-1 with TRBJ2-2, with 12 bases that match TRBD2. This TCR was sampled from a woman younger than 45 in good health and CMV-seropositive. CDR3 DNA: TGCGCCAGCAGCCTATCCGGGACTAGCGGGTTCGGGGAGCTGTTTTTT. Amino acid sequence: CASSLSGTSGFGELFF.